The 11 T cell receptor beta chains below come from one sample, sequenced in a study of human T cells and chemical hapten exposure. The time point denotes: pre-sensitization, week 0. This sample's treatment: therapeutic diphenylcyclopropenone sensitization with weekly scalp DPC. TCRdb re-called the RACE reads with MiXCR, one entry per CDR3 protein. The sample carries about 80,000 distinct CDR3 sequences, roughly 15% recorded once. Material: whole blood, obtained in connection with sensitization to the hapten diphenylcyclopropenone (DPC). These receptors originate from a woman aged 50 to 60 with alopecia areata. Some clones in this sample may be carry-over from other donors' samples.

This clonotype appeared a few times. The CDR3 DNA sequence: TGTGCCAGCATTTCCGGGGGAGAGGGTACCTACGAGCAGTACTTC. Its protein is CASISGGEGTYEQYF. The rearrangement joins TRBV28 to TRBJ2-7; perhaps TRBD2 as D (6 bases). Per germline, CDR1 MDHEN and CDR2 SYDVKM. V lost 7 bases and J lost 2, with 18 bases in between. The CDR3 contains 15 residues.

This clonotype turned up a few times. This chain links TRBV2 with TRBJ2-2; the D is unclear. Germline lookup yields CDR1 SNHLY and CDR2 FYNNEI. Trimming removed 2 bases from V and 1 base from J, with 5 bases in between. This CDR3 comprises 14 residues. CDR3 region: CASSELLNTGELFF. DNA for the CDR3: TGTGCCAGCAGTGAACTCCTGAACACCGGGGAGCTGTTTTTT. Combining the CDR3 with reference TRBV2 and TRBJ2-2 gives the whole variable domain EPEVTQTPSHQVTQMGQEVILRCVPISNHLYFYWYRQILGQKVEFLVSFYNNEISEKSEIFDDQFSVERPDGSNFTLKIRSTKLEDSAMYFCASSELLNTGELFFGEGSRLTVL.

There are a few counts of this clonotype. This chain joins TRBV7-8 and TRBJ2-3; 11 nucleotides match TRBD2. The CDR3 sequence is 17 residues long. V dropped 2 bases and J dropped 0; count of bases not matched to a gene: 4. Germline CDR1 is SGHVS and CDR2 is FQNEAQ. The CDR3 DNA is TGTGCCAGCAGCTTAAGGAGGACTAGCGGGAGCACAGATACGCAGTATTTT. Residues: CASSLRRTSGSTDTQYF.

The chain employs TRBV7-8 and TRBJ2-2; tentative D call: TRBD2 (6 bases). The germline CDR1 and CDR2 sequences are SGHVS and FQNEAQ. CDR3 length equals 16 residues. Trimming pared 2 bases from V and 2 bases from J, leaving 12 bases between. Here the CDR3 DNA reads TGTGCCAGCAGCTTAATCGGCGGGGTTAACACCGGGGAGCTGTTTTTT. Translation gives CASSLIGGVNTGELFF.

The table lists this clonotype with a few counts. The rearrangement links TRBV2 to TRBJ2-7; TRBD1 aligns across 7 bases. The V segment lost 8 bases and the J segment 2 bases; nucleotides outside the gene matches: 0. This CDR3 contains 11 residues. Germline assignment: CDR1 SNHLY and CDR2 FYNNEI. The CDR3 spells CASDRAYEQYF. The CDR3 DNA follows: TGTGCCAGCGACAGGGCCTACGAGCAGTACTTC.

The chain joins TRBV18 to TRBJ2-6; D remains ambiguous. V lost 3 bases to trimming and J lost 1 base, with 10 bases between them. Germline-derived CDR1 and CDR2 are KGHSH and LQKENI. There are 16 residues in the CDR3. The CDR3 sequence is CASSPSPPSGANVLTF. CDR3 DNA: TGTGCCAGCTCACCCTCACCTCCGTCTGGGGCCAACGTCCTGACTTTC.

Relative to its sample, this clonotype is medium-sized. The chain joins TRBV29-1 to TRBJ2-7; 11 bases match TRBD1. Germline loops: CDR1 SQVTM, CDR2 ANQGSEA. The CDR3 runs to 12 residues. V was clipped by 6 bases and J by 6 bases; unmatched bases: 4. CDR3 sequence (DNA): TGCAGCGTGGCGGGGACAGGGGGCGAGCAGTACTTC. Translated: CSVAGTGGEQYF.

This clonotype was detected many times. CDR3 nucleotide sequence: TGTGCCAGCAGGGGGAACGGGGTAACTAATGAAAAACTGTTTTTT. Its protein is CASRGNGVTNEKLFF. V gene TRBV6-6 combines with J gene TRBJ1-4; D is unclear. The CDR3 extends over 15 amino acids. From germline, CDR1 is MNHNY and CDR2 SVGAGI (reference sequence). Trimming pared 6 bases from V and 1 base from J, leaving 12 bases between.

The chain combines TRBV7-6 with TRBJ1-3; D not resolved. V lost 4 bases, J lost 0 bases, and 19 bases lay in between. CDR3 size: 18 residues. Germline CDR1 is SGHVS and CDR2 is FNYEAQ. The CDR3 DNA follows: TGTGCCAGCAGCTCGCTGGCCCCGGGCGGAGGCTCTGGAAACACCATATATTTT. Protein sequence: CASSSLAPGGGSGNTIYF.

Only a few counts were recorded for this clonotype. This chain connects TRBV14 to TRBJ2-1; D uncertain. Germline loops: CDR1 SGHDN, CDR2 FVKESK. There are 16 residues in the CDR3. V lost 1 base, J lost 0 bases, and 10 bases lay in between. CDR3 in DNA: TGTGCCAGCAGCCAAGCAGGAACCGGCTCCTACAATGAGCAGTTCTTC. Translated: CASSQAGTGSYNEQFF.

This clonotype has only a few counts. The chain is built from TRBV20-1 and TRBJ2-1; D may correspond to TRBD1 or TRBD2 (5 bases each). Germline lookup yields CDR1 DFQATT and CDR2 SNEGSKA (reference sequence). V lost 8 bases to trimming and J lost 0 bases, with 17 bases between them. The CDR3 is 15 amino acids. The CDR3 DNA reads TGCAGTACAGCCGTCGGGGCTAGCTCCTACAATGAGCAGTTCTTC. This translates into CSTAVGASSYNEQFF.